The T cell receptor (beta chain) described here comes from a study of cytomegalovirus exposure and HLA in healthy donors. Study outcomes and limitations: As confirmed in vitro, a few CMV-associated chains were specific for CMV antigens. The classifier, whose performance was assessed in both the original and validation cohorts, reportedly diagnosed cytomegalovirus status with high specificity and sensitivity.

The donors belonged to the approximately 120-subject validation cohort, separate from the roughly 720-subject first cohort. For this clone: Antigen specificity is unknown.

J lost 4 bases, V lost 5 bases, and 6 bases had no gene match. This CDR3 region has 16 residues. The germline gives CDR1 SGHRS, CDR2 YFSETQ. Method: immunoSEQ multiplex PCR; TCRdb's copy keeps in-frame clones and lacks some. The sample consists of some 110,000 clones, about 82% of them appearing once. The receptor was derived from a man aged 18 to 30 in good health and CMV-seronegative. This rearrangement joins TRBV5-1 to TRBJ2-1; 13 bases line up with TRBD2. The sequenced material came from PBMCs. The CDR3 reads CASSLGTSGVYNEQFF. CDR3 nucleotides: TGCGCCAGCAGTTTAGGGACTAGCGGGGTGTACAATGAGCAGTTCTTC. Looking up the rest from reference TRBV5-1 and TRBJ2-1 gives the full variable domain: KAGVTQTPRYLIKTRGQQVTLSCSPISGHRSVSWYQQTPGQGLQFLFEYFSETQRNKGNFPGRFSGRQFSNSRSEMNVSTLELGDSALYLCASSLGTSGVYNEQFFGPGTRLTVL.